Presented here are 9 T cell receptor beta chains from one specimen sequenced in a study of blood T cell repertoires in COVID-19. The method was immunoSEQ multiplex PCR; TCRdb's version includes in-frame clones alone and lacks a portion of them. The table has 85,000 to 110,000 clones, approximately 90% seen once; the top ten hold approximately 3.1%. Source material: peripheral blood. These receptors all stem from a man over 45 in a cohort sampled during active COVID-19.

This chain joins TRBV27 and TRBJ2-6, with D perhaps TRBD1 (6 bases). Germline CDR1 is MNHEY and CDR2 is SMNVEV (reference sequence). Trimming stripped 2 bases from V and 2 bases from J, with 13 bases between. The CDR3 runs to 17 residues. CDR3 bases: TGTGCCAGCAGTTTAGTTTCCAGGGGAGCTGGGGCCAACGTCCTGACTTTC. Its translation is CASSLVSRGAGANVLTF.

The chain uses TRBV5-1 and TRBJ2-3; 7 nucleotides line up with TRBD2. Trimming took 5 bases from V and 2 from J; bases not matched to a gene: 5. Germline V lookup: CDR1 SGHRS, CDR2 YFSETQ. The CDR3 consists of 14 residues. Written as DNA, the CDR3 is TGCGCCAGCAGTCCCGGGGGGACCACAGATACGCAGTATTTT. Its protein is CASSPGGTTDTQYF.

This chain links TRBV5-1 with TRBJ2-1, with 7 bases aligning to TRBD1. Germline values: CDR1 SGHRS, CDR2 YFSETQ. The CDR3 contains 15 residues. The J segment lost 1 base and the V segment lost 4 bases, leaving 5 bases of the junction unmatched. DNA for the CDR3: TGCGCCAGCAGCATCGACAGGGCATCCTACAATGAGCAGTTCTTC. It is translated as CASSIDRASYNEQFF. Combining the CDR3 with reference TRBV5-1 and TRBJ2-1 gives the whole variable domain KAGVTQTPRYLIKTRGQQVTLSCSPISGHRSVSWYQQTPGQGLQFLFEYFSETQRNKGNFPGRFSGRQFSNSRSEMNVSTLELGDSALYLCASSIDRASYNEQFFGPGTRLTVL.

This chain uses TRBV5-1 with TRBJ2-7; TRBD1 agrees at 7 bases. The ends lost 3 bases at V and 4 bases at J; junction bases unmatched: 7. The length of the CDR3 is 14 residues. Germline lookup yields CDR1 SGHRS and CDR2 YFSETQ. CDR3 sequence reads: CASSSEGGRYEQYF. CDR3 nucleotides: TGCGCCAGCAGCTCTGAAGGGGGCAGGTACGAGCAGTACTTC.

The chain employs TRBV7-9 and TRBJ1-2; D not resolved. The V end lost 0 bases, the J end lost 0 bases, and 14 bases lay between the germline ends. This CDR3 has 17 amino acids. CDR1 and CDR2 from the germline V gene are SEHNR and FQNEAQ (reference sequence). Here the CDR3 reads CASSLAPGELANYGYTF. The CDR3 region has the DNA TGTGCCAGCAGCTTAGCGCCCGGGGAGTTAGCTAACTATGGCTACACCTTC.

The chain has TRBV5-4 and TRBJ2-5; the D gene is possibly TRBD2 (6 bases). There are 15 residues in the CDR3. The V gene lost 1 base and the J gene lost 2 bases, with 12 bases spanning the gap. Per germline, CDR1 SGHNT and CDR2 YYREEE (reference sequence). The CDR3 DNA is TGTGCCAGCAGCTTGAGGCGGGGCCAACAAGAGACCCAGTACTTC. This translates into CASSLRRGQQETQYF.

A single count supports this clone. In nucleotides, the CDR3 is TGTGCCAGCAGCTTAGGTGGCGGGGGGGCCAGAGATACGCAGTATTTT. Translated: CASSLGGGGARDTQYF. The gene calls are TRBV7-2 and TRBJ2-3; 9 bases align to TRBD2. CDR3 length: 16 residues. Germline V gene lookup returns CDR1 SGHTA and CDR2 FQGNSA. Trimming took 1 base from V and 5 from J; bases not matched to a gene: 7.

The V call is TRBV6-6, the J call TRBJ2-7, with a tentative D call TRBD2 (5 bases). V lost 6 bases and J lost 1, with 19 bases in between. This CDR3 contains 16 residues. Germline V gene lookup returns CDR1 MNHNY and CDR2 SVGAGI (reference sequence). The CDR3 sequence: CASSPIYGEGSYEQYV. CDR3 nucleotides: TGTGCCAGCAGCCCAATCTACGGGGAAGGGTCCTACGAGCAGTACGTC.

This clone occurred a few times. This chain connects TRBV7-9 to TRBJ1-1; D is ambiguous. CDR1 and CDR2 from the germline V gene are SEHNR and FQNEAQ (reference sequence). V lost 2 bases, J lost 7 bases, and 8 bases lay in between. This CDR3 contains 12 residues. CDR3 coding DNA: TGTGCCAGCAGCTTACGCGGCATTGAAGCTTTCTTT. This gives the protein CASSLRGIEAFF.